One TCR beta chain is described in this entry. The data are from a study of shared T cell receptors in the human thymus. Sequencing used immunoSEQ multiplex PCR; TCRdb keeps in-frame clones, though not all of them. The repertoire has hundreds of thousands of clones, more than 75% of them found once; the top ten carry about 0.0094%. The CDR3 is 17 amino acids. CDR1 is LGHNA, CDR2 YSLEER, per germline. V lost 2 bases and J lost 3, with 18 bases in between. Separately, the same data were catalogued under a study of human thymus T cells.

Input material: thymocytes. This receptor was taken from a boy younger than two with a congenital heart defect. The V call is TRBV4-3, the J call TRBJ2-3; a possible D gene is TRBD2 (5 bases). The CDR3: CASSQTLGLLGTDTQYF. The CDR3 region has the DNA TGCGCCAGCAGCCAAACACTTGGACTTTTGGGTACAGATACGCAGTATTTT.